This T cell receptor beta chain emerged from a study of cytotoxic CD8 clonotypes in ibrutinib-treated CLL. The method was immunoSEQ multiplex PCR; TCRdb's version includes in-frame clones alone and lacks a portion of them. The sample yields about 310,000 clones, just under 80% seen once. Germline CDR1 reads SQVTM; CDR2 reads ANQGSEA. Trimming at V came to 4 bases and at J to 3 bases, leaving 2 bases not matched to a gene. This CDR3 region has 13 residues. Study-wide results and limits: Ibrutinib response saw clonality rise, and progression saw it return toward baseline.

About this clone itself: Its antigen is still unknown. This sample also contains other DNA sequences that code for the same CDR3.

The clonotype was recovered from a human donor with chronic lymphocytic leukemia. The J gene is TRBJ2-1, the V gene TRBV29-1; 8 positions match TRBD1. The source was PBMCs, collected before ibrutinib treatment. In DNA, the CDR3 is TGCAGCGTTGGACAGGGGAGCTACAATGAGCAGTTCTTC. Its protein is CSVGQGSYNEQFF.